This TCR beta chain was identified in a study of T cell repertoires in cytomegalovirus infection. The CDR3 is made up of 15 amino acids. Germline V gene data show CDR1 as LGHDT and CDR2 as YNNKEL (reference sequence). V was cut by 5 bases and J by 1 base, with 14 bases left in between. Details on this clonotype: The antigen remains undetermined.

MiXCR, applied by TCRdb to the reads, yields one record per CDR3 protein. The data hold about 740,000 distinct CDR3 sequences, with roughly a third observed a single time. The V and J genes are TRBV3-1 and TRBJ2-5, with D possibly TRBD2 on 6 matching bases. This receptor was taken from a human donor in good health (CMV status not recorded). Some clones in this sample may be carry-over from other donors' samples. The material was cultured PBMCs, obtained from culture after CMV antigen stimulation. The CDR3 DNA sequence: TGTGCCAGCAGCTCTTCCCCGGGGGTCCAAGAGACCCAGTACTTC. Protein sequence: CASSSSPGVQETQYF.